Presented here are 20 T cell receptor beta chains from one specimen sequenced in a study of blood T cell repertoires in COVID-19 (dated by TCRdb to the early 2020s). Libraries came from the immunoSEQ multiplex PCR assay. TCRdb's version of the immuneACCESS table is confined to in-frame rearrangements and falls short of the full clone set. An unresolved V gene accounts for under half of the shortfall where checked; the remainder is of unknown origin. This sample gives about 170,000 clones in total; over 80% of them show up just once. The leading ten clones occupy roughly 8.8% of the sample. The specimen sequenced was peripheral blood. The receptors here all came from an elderly woman with COVID-19, enrolled during active disease.

This chain joins TRBV28 and TRBJ1-4; D unresolved. Germline values: CDR1 MDHEN, CDR2 SYDVKM. The CDR3 has 15 amino acids. Trimming cost V 5 bases and J 6 bases, with 16 bases left between them. The CDR3 DNA reads as TGTGCCAGCAGTAAACTGCAGCGAACGGATGAAAAACTGTTTTTT. Its translation: CASSKLQRTDEKLFF.

This sequence joins TRBV11-2 and TRBJ2-1; 9 nucleotides agree with TRBD2. CDR3 size: 14 residues. Germline loops: CDR1 SGHAT, CDR2 FQNNGV. Unmatched junction bases numbered 6, after V lost 5 bases and J lost 7 bases. The CDR3 region has the DNA TGTGCCAGCAGCCCGCTCGCGGGAGGGAATGAGCAGTTCTTC. Its protein is CASSPLAGGNEQFF.

This sequence joins TRBV28 and TRBJ2-1; 7 positions agree with TRBD1. Germline CDR1 MDHEN, CDR2 SYDVKM. With V trimmed by 6 bases and J by 3 bases, 8 bases remained unmatched. CDR3 length equals 15 residues. CDR3 in amino acids: CASSSWAGGYNEQFF. The CDR3 DNA is TGTGCCAGCAGCTCTTGGGCAGGGGGCTACAATGAGCAGTTCTTC. Full variable domain (remainder filled in from reference TRBV28 and TRBJ2-1): DVKVTQSSRYLVKRTGEKVFLECVQDMDHENMFWYRQDPGLGLRLIYFSYDVKMKEKGDIPEGYSVSREKKERFSLILESASTNQTSMYLCASSSWAGGYNEQFFGPGTRLTVL.

This chain joins TRBV5-1 and TRBJ2-5, with TRBD2 identical over 7 bases. The V segment lost 0 bases and the J segment 7 bases; nucleotides outside the gene matches: 9. CDR1 and CDR2 from the germline V gene are SGHRS and YFSETQ. The CDR3 totals 15 residues. The CDR3 is CASSLEARSGGTQYF. CDR3 DNA sequence: TGCGCCAGCAGCTTGGAAGCTAGATCGGGAGGGACCCAGTACTTC.

The V call is TRBV5-1, the J call TRBJ2-2; D remains ambiguous. The CDR3 extends over 15 amino acids. Germline V gene data show CDR1 as SGHRS and CDR2 as YFSETQ. Trimming pared 0 bases from V and 1 base from J, leaving 7 bases between. CDR3 DNA: TGCGCCAGCAGCTTGGCCCTAGTGAACACCGGGGAGCTGTTTTTT. Its protein is CASSLALVNTGELFF.

The J gene is TRBJ1-1, the V gene TRBV16; the match to TRBD1 covers 7 bases. The CDR3 has 14 residues. Looked up from germline, CDR1 is KGHSY and CDR2 is FQNENV. Losses at the gene ends were 2 bases for V and 4 bases for J; bases not matched to a gene: 4. The CDR3 DNA is TGTGCCAGCAGCCAACAGGGGGGAGGCACTGAAGCTTTCTTT. Translating it yields CASSQQGGGTEAFF.

There are a few counts of this clone. CDR3 protein: CASSRDRNYGYTF. The DNA for the CDR3 is TGTGCCAGCAGCCGGGACAGGAACTATGGCTACACCTTC. The gene calls are TRBV7-3 and TRBJ1-2; 8 nucleotides align to TRBD1. The germline V gene encodes CDR1 SGHTA and CDR2 FQGTGA. The CDR3 loop spans 13 amino acids. The V segment lost 5 bases and the J segment 2 bases; nucleotides outside the gene matches: 1. The complete variable domain, with remaining parts taken from reference TRBV7-3 and TRBJ1-2, reads GAGVSQTPSNKVTEKGKYVELRCDPISGHTALYWYRQSLGQGPEFLIYFQGTGAADDSGLPNDRFFAVRPEGSVSTLKIQRTERGDSAVYLCASSRDRNYGYTFGSGTRLTVV.

The chain employs TRBV7-9 and TRBJ1-2; the D is unclear. Trimming took off 5 bases at V and 6 bases at J, with 10 bases between the two ends. The V gene's germline CDR1 is SEHNR and CDR2 FQNEAQ (reference sequence). The CDR3 extends over 12 amino acids. The CDR3 region has the DNA TGTGCCAGCAGCCCCGGGGAAAATGGCTACACCTTC. This sequence encodes CASSPGENGYTF.

The rearrangement joins TRBV5-1 to TRBJ1-3, with 8 nucleotides matching TRBD1. J gave up 1 base and V 0 bases, and 9 bases lay outside the gene matches. Germline V gives CDR1 SGHRS, CDR2 YFSETQ. The CDR3 loop spans 18 amino acids. CDR3 in amino acids: CASSLAGTGKGSGNTIYF. CDR3 nucleotide sequence: TGCGCCAGCAGCTTGGCCGGGACAGGAAAAGGATCTGGAAACACCATATATTTT.

The chain joins TRBV3-1 (or the pseudogene TRBV3-2) to TRBJ1-5, with D unresolved. Germline loops: CDR1 LGHDT, CDR2 YNNKEL (reference sequence). The ends were cut back, 0 bases at V and 1 base at J, with 10 bases in the middle. The CDR3 is 16 residues long. The CDR3 nucleotides read TGTGCCAGCAGCCAAGAATTCGGAGAAAGCAATCAGCCCCAGCATTTT. Translation gives CASSQEFGESNQPQHF.

The rearrangement links TRBV11-2 to TRBJ1-3, with D possibly matching TRBD1 (5 bases). This CDR3 is 14 amino acids long. Germline V gene data show CDR1 as SGHAT and CDR2 as FQNNGV. V lost 5 bases, J lost 5 bases, and 13 bases lay in between. The CDR3 DNA reads as TGTGCCAGCAGCCTCAGCGGGGGACGAAACACCATATATTTT. This sequence encodes CASSLSGGRNTIYF.

V and J are TRBV25-1 and TRBJ2-2, with 8 positions matching TRBD1. Germline V gene data show CDR1 as MGHDK and CDR2 as SYGVNS. CDR3 size: 14 residues. Trimming cost V 8 bases and J 3 bases; bases outside gene matches: 5. DNA for the CDR3: TGTGCCAGCGCGGGACAGGACCACACCGGGGAGCTGTTTTTT. Translated: CASAGQDHTGELFF.

J is TRBJ2-5 and V is TRBV28; D gene unclear. Germline loops: CDR1 MDHEN, CDR2 SYDVKM. This CDR3 is 12 amino acids long. Trimming left V 6 bases short and J 3 bases short, with 8 bases between. The CDR3 protein is CASSPPEETQYF. CDR3 in DNA: TGTGCCAGCAGCCCCCCCGAAGAGACCCAGTACTTC. Together with reference TRBV28 and TRBJ2-5, the CDR3 gives the full variable domain: DVKVTQSSRYLVKRTGEKVFLECVQDMDHENMFWYRQDPGLGLRLIYFSYDVKMKEKGDIPEGYSVSREKKERFSLILESASTNQTSMYLCASSPPEETQYFGPGTRLLVL.

This clone was counted a single time. The chain carries TRBV4-2 and TRBJ1-2, with D possibly matching TRBD1 (5 bases). The CDR3 loop spans 15 amino acids. V was shortened by 0 bases and J by 8 bases, with 16 bases between the two germline ends. Germline loops: CDR1 LGHNA, CDR2 YNFKEQ. The chain's CDR3 is CASSQDMGRDWGYTF. The CDR3 DNA sequence: TGTGCCAGCAGCCAAGATATGGGACGGGACTGGGGCTACACCTTC.

The chain employs TRBV27 and TRBJ1-1; D uncertain. The CDR3 has 11 residues. Trimming cost V 4 bases and J 8 bases, with 8 bases left between them. Germline V CDR1 and CDR2: MNHEY, SMNVEV (reference sequence). The CDR3 here is CASSSPREAFF. CDR3 DNA: TGTGCCAGCAGTTCTCCTAGGGAAGCTTTCTTT.

The chain carries TRBV11-2 and TRBJ2-3, with D possibly matching TRBD1 (5 bases). V lost 5 bases and J 5 bases, leaving 14 bases between the germline ends. CDR3 length equals 14 residues. Looked up from germline, CDR1 is SGHAT and CDR2 is FQNNGV. The CDR3 is CASSRTHGQDTQYF. The CDR3 coding sequence is TGTGCCAGCAGCCGCACCCACGGACAAGATACGCAGTATTTT.

This rearrangement joins TRBV3-1 (or the pseudogene TRBV3-2) to TRBJ2-7; the match to TRBD2 covers 9 bases. Germline CDR1 reads LGHDT; CDR2 reads YNNKEL (reference sequence). With V trimmed by 2 bases and J by 0 bases, 8 bases remained unmatched. CDR3 size: 17 residues. CDR3 coding DNA: TGTGCCAGCAGCCAATCCGGGACTAGCCGAAGCTCCTACGAGCAGTACTTC. Amino acids: CASSQSGTSRSSYEQYF.

J is TRBJ1-3 and V is TRBV10-3; D is perhaps TRBD1 (6 bases). CDR1 and CDR2 (germline): ENHRY, SYGVKD. V lost 6 bases and J 0 bases, leaving 9 bases between the germline ends. The CDR3 sequence is 14 residues long. The CDR3 is CAIRGDTSGNTIYF. In DNA, the CDR3 is TGTGCCATCAGAGGGGACACCTCTGGAAACACCATATATTTT.

The rearrangement links TRBV6-1 to TRBJ1-2, with a tentative D call TRBD1 (5 bases). Deletions cut 1 base from V and 2 bases from J, with 5 bases between. Germline-derived CDR1 and CDR2 are MNHNS and SASEGT. The CDR3 contains 13 residues. The CDR3 DNA sequence: TGTGCCAGCAGTGAAGGACAGAACTATGGCTACACCTTC. Encoded protein: CASSEGQNYGYTF.

The gene calls are TRBV19 and TRBJ2-1, with a weak D call TRBD2 (5 bases). The CDR3 length is 14 residues. V was cut by 5 bases and J by 9 bases, with 17 bases left in between. The germline V gene encodes CDR1 LNHDA and CDR2 SQIVND (reference sequence). CDR3 residues: CASSVFLGEGEQFF. The CDR3 nucleotides read TGTGCCAGTAGTGTCTTCCTAGGAGAGGGTGAGCAGTTCTTC.